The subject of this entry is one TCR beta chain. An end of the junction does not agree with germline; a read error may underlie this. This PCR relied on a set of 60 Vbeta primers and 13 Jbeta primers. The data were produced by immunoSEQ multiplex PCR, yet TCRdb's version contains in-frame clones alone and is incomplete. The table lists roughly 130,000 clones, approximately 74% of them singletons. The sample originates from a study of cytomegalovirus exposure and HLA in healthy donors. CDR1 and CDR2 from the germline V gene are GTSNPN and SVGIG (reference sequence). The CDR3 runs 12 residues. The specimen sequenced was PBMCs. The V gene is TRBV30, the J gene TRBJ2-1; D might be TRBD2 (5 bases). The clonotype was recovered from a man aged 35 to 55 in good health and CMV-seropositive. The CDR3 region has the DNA TGTGCCTGGAGTCTCCTACTAGGTAACTCTCTCTTC. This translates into CAWSLLLGNSLF.